The 17 T cell receptor beta chains in this list originate from one sample, sequenced in a study of spatial heterogeneity in lung cancer. Whole-study findings and limits: Tumors with more nonsynonymous mutations had more expanded intratumoral alpha and beta TCRs.

Time point in this sample: sample taken at primary tumor resection. TCRdb ran MiXCR on the 5' RACE reads and lists one entry per CDR3 protein. The table lists about 100,000 distinct CDR3 sequences, 4.4% of them singletons, with over 20% in the top ten. No antigen has been identified for these receptors. Specimen: lung tumor tissue, collected at surgery. The receptors were sampled from a male donor with early-stage non-small cell lung cancer.

This clonotype has at least ten counts. The chain joins TRBV4-1 to TRBJ2-3; D may be TRBD2 (5 bases). CDR1 and CDR2 (germline): MGHRA, YSYEKL. The CDR3 has 15 amino acids. The V and J ends lost 0 bases and 3 bases respectively, with 10 bases between them. In nucleotides, the CDR3 is TGCGCCAGCAGCCAAGACCAGTCGGGAACAGATACGCAGTATTTT. This encodes CASSQDQSGTDTQYF.

Ten or more counts support this clonotype. The chain uses TRBV6-2 or TRBV6-3 and TRBJ1-1; D is ambiguous. CDR3 length: 11 residues. The V end lost 2 bases, the J end lost 7 bases, and 5 bases lay between the germline ends. Germline CDR1 is MNHEY and CDR2 is SVGEGT. The CDR3 protein is CASSYPSEAFF. The CDR3 DNA reads TGTGCCAGCAGTTACCCAAGTGAAGCTTTCTTT.

This chain joins TRBV28 and TRBJ2-7, with D hard to call. CDR1 MDHEN and CDR2 SYDVKM come from the germline V gene. The V gene lost 4 bases and the J gene lost 0 bases, with 13 bases spanning the gap. The CDR3 length is 15 residues. The CDR3 loop reads CASSSDTKISYEQYF. The CDR3 coding sequence is TGTGCCAGCAGTTCCGACACAAAAATCTCCTACGAGCAGTACTTC.

As for this clonotype: A much larger clone differs from this one at a single base, so this may be a read error. The rearrangement joins TRBV2 to TRBJ2-7; D gene ambiguous. Germline lookup yields CDR1 SNHLY and CDR2 FYNNEI. The CDR3 extends over 13 amino acids. This CDR3 reads CVSSSDTGYEQYF. The CDR3 DNA is TGTGTCAGCAGCAGCGACACGGGCTACGAGCAGTACTTC.

This clonotype was found many times. The chain combines TRBV6-1 with TRBJ2-1; 7 positions agree with TRBD2. Germline V gene sequence: CDR1 MNHNS, CDR2 SASEGT. V was clipped by 6 bases and J by 7 bases; unmatched bases: 12. There are 15 residues in the CDR3. The CDR3 loop is CASRGIRGSLNEQFF. CDR3 sequence (DNA): TGTGCCAGCAGGGGGATCCGCGGGAGCCTTAATGAGCAGTTCTTC.

This clonotype was found a few times. J is TRBJ1-2 and V is TRBV20-1; D unclear. V shed 0 bases and J shed 7 bases, with 9 bases lying between them. The CDR3 extends over 12 amino acids. Looked up from germline, CDR1 is DFQATT and CDR2 is SNEGSKA (reference sequence). The CDR3 protein is CSARDVGVGYTF. In DNA form, the CDR3 reads TGCAGTGCTAGAGATGTTGGGGTTGGCTACACCTTC.

This clonotype was detected ten times or more. The genes are TRBV24-1 and TRBJ2-2; the D gene is possibly TRBD1 (5 bases). V lost 4 bases and J lost 7, with 9 bases in between. The CDR3 loop spans 13 amino acids. CDR1 is KGHDR and CDR2 is SFDVKD in the germline V gene. The CDR3 reads CATSDYGHGELFF. The CDR3 DNA reads TGTGCCACCAGTGACTACGGACACGGGGAGCTGTTTTTT.

This clonotype occurred many times. The chain has TRBV13 and TRBJ2-7, with 9 positions matching TRBD1. Germline CDR1 is PRHDT and CDR2 is FYEKMQ (reference sequence). Trimming removed 3 bases from V and 4 bases from J; junction bases left unmatched: 4. This CDR3 comprises 14 residues. Here the CDR3 reads CASSFGDRVYEQYF. The CDR3 bases are TGTGCCAGCAGCTTCGGGGACAGGGTGTACGAGCAGTACTTC.

This clonotype was counted only a few times. The V and J genes are TRBV10-3 and TRBJ1-2, with D perhaps TRBD1 (6 bases). The CDR3 consists of 13 residues. Trimming took 1 base from V and 8 from J, leaving 11 bases between them. Germline V gene sequence: CDR1 ENHRY, CDR2 SYGVKD. The CDR3 region is CAISEYREEGYTF. The CDR3 nucleotides are TGTGCCATCAGTGAGTACAGGGAAGAAGGCTACACCTTC.

This chain connects TRBV13 to TRBJ2-7; D is perhaps TRBD1 (6 bases). Germline V gene sequence: CDR1 PRHDT, CDR2 FYEKMQ (reference sequence). CDR3 length: 14 amino acids. Deletions cut 5 bases from V and 2 bases from J, with 13 bases between. The DNA for the CDR3 is TGTGCCAGCAGCATACAGGGTGACCCCTACGAGCAGTACTTC. The encoded protein is CASSIQGDPYEQYF.

In this sample, this clonotype turned up many times. The chain joins TRBV28 to TRBJ1-6, with a weak D call TRBD1 (5 bases). Germline V lookup: CDR1 MDHEN, CDR2 SYDVKM. V lost 3 bases and J 3 bases, leaving 9 bases between the germline ends. This CDR3 spans 15 amino acids. Here the CDR3 reads CASSFRDLYNSPLHF. For the CDR3, the DNA is TGTGCCAGCAGTTTCAGGGACCTCTATAATTCACCCCTCCACTTT.

This clonotype turned up a few times. The chain carries TRBV28 and TRBJ2-7; D not resolved. V gave up 5 bases and J gave up 6 bases, with 11 bases separating them. This CDR3 region has 12 residues. Per the germline V gene, CDR1 is MDHEN and CDR2 is SYDVKM. The CDR3 is CASSTLKIEQYF. In DNA, the CDR3 is TGTGCCAGCAGTACCTTGAAAATCGAGCAGTACTTC.

A remark on this clonotype: Possible read error: a much larger clone is one base away. The CDR3: CASSFFPRGDTGELFF. CDR3 coding DNA: TGTGCCAGCAGCTTCTTCCCTAGGGGAGACACCGGGGAGCTGTTTTTT. The chain employs TRBV28 and TRBJ2-2; D is perhaps TRBD1 or TRBD2 (5 bases each). V was trimmed by 6 bases and J by 3 bases, leaving 17 bases between them. CDR1 is MDHEN, CDR2 SYDVKM, per germline. The CDR3 is 16 amino acids.

The table lists this clonotype with many counts. The chain couples TRBV7-2 to TRBJ2-7; 9 nucleotides match TRBD2. Germline CDR1 reads SGHTA; CDR2 reads FQGNSA. With V trimmed by 5 bases and J by 3 bases, 8 bases remained unmatched. This CDR3 has 15 residues. CDR3 in amino acids: CASSPHSGSYYEQYF. CDR3 DNA: TGTGCCAGCAGCCCCCATAGCGGGAGTTACTACGAGCAGTACTTC.

This clonotype was seen many times. The chain is built from TRBV18 and TRBJ2-7; TRBD1 matches at 7 bases. The CDR3 is made up of 14 amino acids. Germline trimming cut 5 bases from V and 0 bases from J; bases unmatched to any gene: 4. The germline gives CDR1 KGHSH, CDR2 LQKENI. The CDR3 spells CASSARDSSYEQYF. As DNA, the CDR3 is TGTGCCAGCTCAGCCCGGGACAGCTCCTACGAGCAGTACTTC.

There are many counts of this clonotype. The V gene is TRBV27, the J gene TRBJ2-6; maybe TRBD2 (6 bases). The CDR3 runs to 16 residues. V dropped 5 bases and J dropped 0 bases, with 11 bases sitting between them. CDR1 and CDR2 from the germline V gene are MNHEY and SMNVEV (reference sequence). CDR3 DNA: TGTGCCAGCAGTCCGCGGGGTCTCTCTGGGGCCAACGTCCTGACTTTC. Its protein product is CASSPRGLSGANVLTF. Combining the CDR3 with reference TRBV27 and TRBJ2-6 gives the whole variable domain EAQVTQNPRYLITVTGKKLTVTCSQNMNHEYMSWYRQDPGLGLRQIYYSMNVEVTDKGDVPEGYKVSRKEKRNFPLILESPSPNQTSLYFCASSPRGLSGANVLTFGAGSRLTVL.

This clonotype was seen many times. V is TRBV7-2 and J is TRBJ2-3, with unresolved D. Trimming removed 3 bases from V and 3 bases from J, with 4 bases in between. Germline V gene lookup returns CDR1 SGHTA and CDR2 FQGNSA. The CDR3 length is 12 residues. The CDR3 loop reads CASSLATDTQYF. CDR3 DNA sequence: TGTGCCAGCAGCTTGGCAACAGATACGCAGTATTTT.